This T cell receptor (beta chain) appears in the sequencing data of a study of beta chain features in type 1 diabetes. Germline CDR1 reads MGHDK; CDR2 reads SYGVNS. Trimming took 3 bases from V and 8 from J, leaving 11 bases between them. The CDR3 extends over 14 amino acids. CD4+ cells of the naive, central memory, regulatory and stem cell-like memory types were sorted via CD45RO/CCR7/CD25/CD127/CD95/CD27. The isolated RNA, all of it, was reverse transcribed, so expressed TCRB transcripts were what got sequenced. Deep immunoSEQ sequencing covered naive, central memory and regulatory T cell samples. This table comes from immunoSEQ multiplex PCR, and its TCRdb copy is limited to in-frame clones, with some not included. This table holds under 250,000 clones, approximately 14% found once.

The V gene is TRBV25-1, the J gene TRBJ1-6; maybe TRBD1 (6 bases). The TCR comes from a woman aged 40 to 50 in good health. The source material was naive CD4+ T cells from blood. The CDR3 reads CASSEQGPYSPLHF. CDR3 nucleotide sequence: TGTGCCAGCAGTGAGCAGGGGCCCTATTCACCCCTCCACTTT. Combining the CDR3 with reference TRBV25-1 and TRBJ1-6 gives the whole variable domain EADIYQTPRYLVIGTGKKITLECSQTMGHDKMYWYQQDPGMELHLIHYSYGVNSTEKGDLSSESTVSRIRTEHFPLTLESARPSHTSQYLCASSEQGPYSPLHFGNGTRLTVT.